This T cell receptor beta chain was sequenced during a study of STAT5B mutations in CD4+ large granular lymphocyte leukemia. CDR3 length: 14 residues. The germline V gene has CDR1 SGHTA and CDR2 FQGNSA. Losses at the gene ends were 4 bases for V and 5 bases for J; bases not matched to a gene: 5. Here immunoSEQ multiplex PCR was the method, and the copy in TCRdb shows in-frame clones only, minus some. In the table there are around 33,000 clones, roughly 79% of which are singletons. With regard to this clone: Its antigen is still unknown.

Study-level points and caveats: TRBV06-family usage was enriched in top patient clones (8/27) versus controls (2/35).

Source material: CD4+ T cells from blood buffy coats. This sequence was found in a human donor in good health. The rearrangement uses TRBV7-2 and TRBJ1-1, with 9 bases matching TRBD1. As DNA, the CDR3 is TGTGCCAGCAGCTCCACAGGGGGCATAACTGAAGCTTTCTTT. The encoded protein is CASSSTGGITEAFF.